This TCR beta chain was found in a study of Tregs in tolerant kidney transplant recipients. Points from the study as a whole: The small number of patients limits these findings pending further validation. Biological reproducibility was not directly addressed in this study. Expanding Tregs on activated donor B cells appeared to best identify donor-specific TCRbeta clones.

Unstimulated Tregs (CD4+CD25+CD127-) and CD4+CD25- non-Tregs were sorted from PBMCs. Worth noting for this clone: Its antigen is unknown.

Germline assignment: CDR1 SGHRS and CDR2 YFSETQ. With 0 bases removed from V and 1 base from J, the gap between germline ends came to 10 bases. The CDR3 has 15 residues. The protocol was immunoSEQ multiplex PCR, while the TCRdb copy is restricted to in-frame clones and leaves out a portion. The profile shows more than 15,000 clones, approximately 90% of them singletons. V is TRBV5-1 and J is TRBJ1-1, with D unresolved. The source material was CD8+ T cells from blood. This TCR came from a human donor in good health. The CDR3 coding sequence is TGCGCCAGCAGCTTGGTTGGGTTTGGGAACACTGAAGCTTTCTTT. Its translation is CASSLVGFGNTEAFF.